These T cell receptor beta chains were read from a single sample in a study of T cell repertoires in cytomegalovirus infection. Their target antigens are unknown. Via MiXCR, TCRdb re-called the reads, giving one row per CDR3 protein. Seen here are about 220,000 distinct CDR3 sequences, 35% to 40% observed once, and the top ten hold 59%. The input for sequencing was CD8+ T cells from cultured PBMCs, taken from culture after CMV antigen stimulation. All receptors derive from a human donor in good health (CMV status not recorded). Some clones in this sample may be carry-over from other donors' samples. Each CDR3 is given with its conserved first and last residue. Each record gives: clone size, V gene, J gene, D gene, CDR3 DNA, CDR3 protein. A D gene is named only where the DNA matches it firmly. Rows may omit the clone size; those that give it use once, few, many or a size class.

>.|TRBV24-1|TRBJ2-1|TRBD1
TGTGCCACCAGTGATAGGGACAGACGGGGTGAGCAGTTCTTC
CATSDRDRRGEQFF
>few|TRBV6-1|TRBJ1-6|.
TGTGCCACCGGGCAGGGTGACACCTATAATTCACCCCTCCACTTT
CATGQGDTYNSPLHF
>few|TRBV15|TRBJ2-4|.
TGTGCCACCAGCAGCAAAACAACAATCGGGGACATTCAGTACTTC
CATSSKTTIGDIQYF
>.|TRBV11-2|TRBJ1-1|TRBD1
TGTGCCAGCAGCCTCGGGACAGATTTTGAAGCTTTCTTT
CASSLGTDFEAFF
>few|TRBV4-1|TRBJ1-1|.
TGCGCCAGCAGCCAAGAGGAGGGGAACACTGAAGCTTTCTTT
CASSQEEGNTEAFF
>.|TRBV6-6|TRBJ2-1|.
TGTGCCAGCAGTATGGGACCTAATGAGCAGTTCTTC
CASSMGPNEQFF
>few|TRBV4-1|TRBJ2-2|.
TGCGCAAGCAGCCATGCAATTGATATGAACACCGGGGAGCTGTTTTTT
CASSHAIDMNTGELFF
>.|TRBV3-1|TRBJ2-7|.
TGTGCCAGCAGCCAAGACGGACAGATTTACGAGCAGTACTTC
CASSQDGQIYEQYF
>few|TRBV27|TRBJ2-1|TRBD2
TGTGCCAGCAGCTGGGGGGGGATCCACAATGAGCAGTTCTTC
CASSWGGIHNEQFF
>.|TRBV28|TRBJ1-2|.
TGTGCCAGCAGTTTCCTGCGGACAGCCAGCTATGGCTACACCTTC
CASSFLRTASYGYTF
>.|TRBV27|TRBJ2-2|.
TGTGCCAGCAGTTTGTTCGGGGAGCTGTTTTTT
CASSLFGELFF
>few|TRBV5-1|TRBJ2-7|TRBD1
TGCGCCAGCAGCACGACAGGGGGCAGCTCCTACGAGCAGTACTTC
CASSTTGGSSYEQYF